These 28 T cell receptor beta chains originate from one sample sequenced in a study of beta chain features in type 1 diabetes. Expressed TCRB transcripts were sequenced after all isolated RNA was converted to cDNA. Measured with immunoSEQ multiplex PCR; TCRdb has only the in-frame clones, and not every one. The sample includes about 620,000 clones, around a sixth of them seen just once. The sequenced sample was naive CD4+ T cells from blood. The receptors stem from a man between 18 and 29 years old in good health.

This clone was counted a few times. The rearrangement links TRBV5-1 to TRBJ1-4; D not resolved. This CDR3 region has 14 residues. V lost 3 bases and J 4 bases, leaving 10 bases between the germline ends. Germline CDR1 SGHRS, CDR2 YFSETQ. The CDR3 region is CASSSGRDNEKLFF. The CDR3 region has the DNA TGCGCCAGCAGCTCCGGACGTGATAATGAAAAACTGTTTTTT.

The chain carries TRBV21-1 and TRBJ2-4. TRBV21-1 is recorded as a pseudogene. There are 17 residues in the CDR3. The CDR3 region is CASSKERGARVKNIQYF. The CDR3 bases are TGTGCCAGCAGCAAAGAGAGGGGGGCCCGGGTCAAAAACATTCAGTACTTC.

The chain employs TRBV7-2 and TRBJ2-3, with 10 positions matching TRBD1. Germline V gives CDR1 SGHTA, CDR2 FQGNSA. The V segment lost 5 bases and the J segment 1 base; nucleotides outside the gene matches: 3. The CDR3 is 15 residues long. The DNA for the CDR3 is TGTGCCAGCAGCATTGGGACAGGGGGCACAGATACGCAGTATTTT. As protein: CASSIGTGGTDTQYF.

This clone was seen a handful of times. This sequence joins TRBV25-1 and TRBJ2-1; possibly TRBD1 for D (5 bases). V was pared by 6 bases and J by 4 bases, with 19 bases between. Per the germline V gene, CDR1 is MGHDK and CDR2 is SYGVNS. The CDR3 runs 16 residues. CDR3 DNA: TGTGCCAGCAGCCCCAAGGATACAGGCCGATACAATGAGCAGTTCTTC. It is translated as CASSPKDTGRYNEQFF.

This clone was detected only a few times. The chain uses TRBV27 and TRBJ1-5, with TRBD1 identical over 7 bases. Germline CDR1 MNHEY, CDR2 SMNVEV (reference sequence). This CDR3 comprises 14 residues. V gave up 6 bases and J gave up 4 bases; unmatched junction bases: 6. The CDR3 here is CASRRDRDNQPQHF. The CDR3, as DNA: TGTGCCAGCAGGCGAGACAGGGATAATCAGCCCCAGCATTTT.

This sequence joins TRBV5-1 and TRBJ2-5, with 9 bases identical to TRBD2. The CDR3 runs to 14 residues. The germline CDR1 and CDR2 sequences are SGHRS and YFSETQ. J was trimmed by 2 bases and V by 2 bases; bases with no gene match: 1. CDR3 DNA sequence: TGCGCCAGCAGCTTCCTAGCGGGGCAAGAGACCCAGTACTTC. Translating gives CASSFLAGQETQYF.

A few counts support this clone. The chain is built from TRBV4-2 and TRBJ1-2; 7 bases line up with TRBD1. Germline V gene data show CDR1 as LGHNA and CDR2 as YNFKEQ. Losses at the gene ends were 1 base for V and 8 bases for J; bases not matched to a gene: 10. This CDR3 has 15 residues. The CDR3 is CASSQGGEGARGYTF. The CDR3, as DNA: TGTGCCAGCAGCCAAGGGGGCGAGGGGGCCCGGGGCTACACCTTC.

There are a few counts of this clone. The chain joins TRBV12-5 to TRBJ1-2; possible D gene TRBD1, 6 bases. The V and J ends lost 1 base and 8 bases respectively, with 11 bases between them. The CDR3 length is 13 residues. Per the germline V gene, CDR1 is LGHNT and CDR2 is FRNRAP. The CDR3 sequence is CASGLGTATGYTF. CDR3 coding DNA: TGTGCTAGTGGTTTGGGGACAGCAACCGGCTACACCTTC.

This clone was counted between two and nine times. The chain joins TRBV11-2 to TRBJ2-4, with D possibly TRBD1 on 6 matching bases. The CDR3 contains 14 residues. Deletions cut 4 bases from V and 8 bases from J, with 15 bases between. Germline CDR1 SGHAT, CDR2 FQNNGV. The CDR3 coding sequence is TGTGCCAGCAGCTATACACAGGGCTCACACATTCAGTACTTC. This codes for CASSYTQGSHIQYF.

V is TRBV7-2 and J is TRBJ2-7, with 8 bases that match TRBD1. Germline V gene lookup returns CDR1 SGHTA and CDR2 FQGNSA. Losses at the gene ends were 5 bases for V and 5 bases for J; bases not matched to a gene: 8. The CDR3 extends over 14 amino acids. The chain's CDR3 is CASSLGQGGHEQYF. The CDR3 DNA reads TGTGCCAGCAGCCTCGGACAGGGAGGCCACGAGCAGTACTTC. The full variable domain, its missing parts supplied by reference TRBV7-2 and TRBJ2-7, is GAGVSQSPSNKVTEKGKDVELRCDPISGHTALYWYRQSLGQGLEFLIYFQGNSAPDKSGLPSDRFSAERTGGSVSTLTIQRTQQEDSAVYLCASSLGQGGHEQYFGPGTRLTVT.

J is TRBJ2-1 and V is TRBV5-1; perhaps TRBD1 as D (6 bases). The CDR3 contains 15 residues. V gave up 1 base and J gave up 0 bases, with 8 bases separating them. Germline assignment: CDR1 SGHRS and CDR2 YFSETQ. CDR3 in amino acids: CASSLTGSSYNEQFF. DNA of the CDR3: TGCGCCAGCAGCTTGACAGGGAGCTCCTACAATGAGCAGTTCTTC.

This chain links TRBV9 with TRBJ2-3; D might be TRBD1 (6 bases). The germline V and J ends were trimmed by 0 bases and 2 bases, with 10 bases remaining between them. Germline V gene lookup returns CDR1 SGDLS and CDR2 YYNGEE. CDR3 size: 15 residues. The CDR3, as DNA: TGTGCCAGCAGCGTAGGGACAGCGCCCACAGATACGCAGTATTTT. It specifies CASSVGTAPTDTQYF.

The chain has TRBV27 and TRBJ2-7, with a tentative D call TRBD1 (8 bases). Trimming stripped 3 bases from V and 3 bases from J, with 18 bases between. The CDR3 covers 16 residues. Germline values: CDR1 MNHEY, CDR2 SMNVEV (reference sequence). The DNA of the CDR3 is TGTGCCAGCAGTTTGCGAGGGGACAGGACTAGCTACGAGCAGTACTTC. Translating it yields CASSLRGDRTSYEQYF.

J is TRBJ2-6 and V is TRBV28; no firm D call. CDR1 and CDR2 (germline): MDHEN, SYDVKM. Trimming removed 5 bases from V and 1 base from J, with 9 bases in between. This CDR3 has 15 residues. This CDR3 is CASSPAGSGANVLTF. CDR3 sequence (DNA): TGTGCCAGCAGTCCCGCCGGTTCTGGGGCCAACGTCCTGACTTTC.

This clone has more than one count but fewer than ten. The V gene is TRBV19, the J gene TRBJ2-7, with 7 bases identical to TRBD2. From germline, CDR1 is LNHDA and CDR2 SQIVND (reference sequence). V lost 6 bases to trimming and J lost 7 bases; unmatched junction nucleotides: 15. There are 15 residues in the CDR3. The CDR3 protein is CASRGLSGAPREQYF. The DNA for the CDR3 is TGTGCCAGTAGAGGGCTGAGCGGGGCCCCTAGGGAGCAGTACTTC. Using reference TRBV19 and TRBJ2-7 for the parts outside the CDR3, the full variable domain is DGGITQSPKYLFRKEGQNVTLSCEQNLNHDAMYWYRQDPGQGLRLIYYSQIVNDFQKGDIAEGYSVSREKKESFPLTVTSAQKNPTAFYLCASRGLSGAPREQYFGPGTRLTVT.

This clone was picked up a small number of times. CDR3 loop: CASSPSGLGTQYF. The CDR3 DNA is TGTGCCAGCAGCCCCAGCGGGCTTGGTACGCAGTATTTT. The chain uses TRBV7-6 and TRBJ2-3; TRBD2 is a possible D gene (6 bases). This CDR3 has 13 residues. The V and J ends lost 5 bases and 8 bases respectively, with 14 bases between them. Germline CDR1 is SGHVS and CDR2 is FNYEAQ.

CDR3 DNA: TGTGCCTGGAGGCGTGGCTATGGCTACACCTTC. It is translated as CAWRRGYGYTF. This chain connects TRBV30 to TRBJ1-2; D unresolved. Per the germline V gene, CDR1 is GTSNPN and CDR2 is SVGIG (reference sequence). Trimming left V 3 bases short and J 4 bases short, with 6 bases between. This CDR3 has 11 amino acids.

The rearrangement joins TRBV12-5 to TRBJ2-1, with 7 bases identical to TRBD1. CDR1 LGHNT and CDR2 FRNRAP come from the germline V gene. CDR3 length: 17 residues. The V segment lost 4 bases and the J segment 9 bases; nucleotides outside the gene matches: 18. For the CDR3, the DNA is TGTGCTAGTGGTTCTCAACCCCGACAGGGTAAGGGTAGTGAGCAGTTCTTC. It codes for CASGSQPRQGKGSEQFF.

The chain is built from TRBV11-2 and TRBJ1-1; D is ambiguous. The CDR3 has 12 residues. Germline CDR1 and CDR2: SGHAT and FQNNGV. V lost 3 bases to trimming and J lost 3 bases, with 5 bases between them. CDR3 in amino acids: CASSFSDTEAFF. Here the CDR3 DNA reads TGTGCCAGCAGCTTCAGTGACACTGAAGCTTTCTTT.

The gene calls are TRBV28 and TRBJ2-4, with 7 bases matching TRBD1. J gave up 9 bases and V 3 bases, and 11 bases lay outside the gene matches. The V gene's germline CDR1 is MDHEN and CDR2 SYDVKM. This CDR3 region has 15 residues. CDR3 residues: CASSFTGAPRSIQYF. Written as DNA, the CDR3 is TGTGCCAGCAGTTTTACAGGGGCCCCCCGCAGCATTCAGTACTTC.

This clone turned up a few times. The CDR3 coding sequence is TGTGCCAGCAGCCGTGACAGGGGAGCAGATACGCAGTATTTT. Its translation: CASSRDRGADTQYF. This chain joins TRBV7-2 and TRBJ2-3; 8 bases line up with TRBD1. CDR3 length: 14 residues. Per germline, CDR1 SGHTA and CDR2 FQGNSA. The junction had 5 bases not matched to a gene; V was cut back by 5 bases and J by 4 bases.

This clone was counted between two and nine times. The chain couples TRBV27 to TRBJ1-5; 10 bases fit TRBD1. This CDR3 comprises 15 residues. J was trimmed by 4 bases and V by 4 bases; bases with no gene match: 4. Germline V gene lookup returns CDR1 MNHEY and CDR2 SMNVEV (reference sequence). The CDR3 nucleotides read TGTGCCAGCAGTTGGGACAGGGGTGCTAATCAGCCCCAGCATTTT. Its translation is CASSWDRGANQPQHF.

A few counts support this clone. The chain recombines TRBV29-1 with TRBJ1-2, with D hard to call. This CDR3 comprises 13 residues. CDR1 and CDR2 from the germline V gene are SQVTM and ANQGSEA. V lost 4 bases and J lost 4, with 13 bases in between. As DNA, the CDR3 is TGCAGCGTTGCCTCGGATGAGCTCTATGGCTACACCTTC. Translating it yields CSVASDELYGYTF.

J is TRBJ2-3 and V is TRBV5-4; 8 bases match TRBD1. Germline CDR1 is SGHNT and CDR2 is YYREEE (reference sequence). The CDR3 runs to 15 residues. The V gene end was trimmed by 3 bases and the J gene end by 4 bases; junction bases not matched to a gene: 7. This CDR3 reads CASSSRTGLADTQYF. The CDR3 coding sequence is TGTGCCAGCAGCTCCAGGACAGGGTTGGCAGATACGCAGTATTTT.

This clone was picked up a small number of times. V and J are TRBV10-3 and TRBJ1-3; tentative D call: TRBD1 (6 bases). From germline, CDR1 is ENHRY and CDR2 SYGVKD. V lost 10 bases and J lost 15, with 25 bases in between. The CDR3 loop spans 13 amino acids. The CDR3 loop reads CATRGAGQPSEYF. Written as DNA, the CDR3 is TGTGCCACGAGGGGGGCAGGCCAACCATCCGAATATTTT.

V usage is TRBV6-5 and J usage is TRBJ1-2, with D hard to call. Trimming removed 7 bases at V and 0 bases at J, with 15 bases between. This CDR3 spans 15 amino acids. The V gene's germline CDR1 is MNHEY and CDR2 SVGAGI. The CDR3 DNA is TGTGCCAGCACTGAGGGTGGTTGGACTAACTATGGCTACACCTTC. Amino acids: CASTEGGWTNYGYTF.

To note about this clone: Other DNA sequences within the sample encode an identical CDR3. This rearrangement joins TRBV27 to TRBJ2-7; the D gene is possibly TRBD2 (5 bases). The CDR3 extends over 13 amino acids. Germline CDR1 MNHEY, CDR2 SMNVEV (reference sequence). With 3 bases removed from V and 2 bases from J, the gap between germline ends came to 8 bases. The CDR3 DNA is TGTGCCAGCAGTTTGCACGGGACCTACGAGCAGTACTTC. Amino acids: CASSLHGTYEQYF.

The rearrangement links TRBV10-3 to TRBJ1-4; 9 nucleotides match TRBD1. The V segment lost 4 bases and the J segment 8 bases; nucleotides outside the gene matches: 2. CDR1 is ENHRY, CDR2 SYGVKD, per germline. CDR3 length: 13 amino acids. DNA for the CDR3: TGTGCCATCAGTGGTGACAGGGGGGAAAAACTGTTTTTT. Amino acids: CAISGDRGEKLFF.